This T cell receptor (beta chain) was sequenced during a study of technical replicates of blood from several donors. V lost 7 bases, J lost 5 bases, and 9 bases lay in between. This CDR3 comprises 12 residues. The germline gives CDR1 SGHRS, CDR2 YFSETQ. Some clones are missing from TCRdb's copy, which holds only in-frame ones; the method was immunoSEQ multiplex PCR. The table shows roughly 80,000 clones, with 93% occurring only once. This clone was seen more than once but under ten times. This sequence joins TRBV5-1 and TRBJ2-2; D unclear. The sequence came from a human donor in good health. Sequencing was performed on T cells isolated from PBMCs. CDR3 protein: CASLADTGELFF. CDR3 sequence (DNA): TGCGCCAGCTTGGCGGATACCGGGGAGCTGTTTTTT.